Listed below are T cell receptor beta chains from one sample, sequenced in a study of T cell repertoires in cytomegalovirus infection. TCRdb analysed the reads with MiXCR anew, one entry per CDR3 protein. Of more than 85,000 distinct CDR3 sequences listed, approximately 17% were seen once; the top ten hold less than 10%. The sequencing input was PBMCs. The source is a human donor in good health (CMV status not recorded). Some clones in this sample may be carry-over from other donors' samples. CDR3s include the opening cysteine and the closing phenylalanine or tryptophan. The D gene is left open where the match is weak. Where a row states a size, it is once, few, many or the class of an expanded clone; other rows omit it.

abundance | j_gene | v_gene | d_gene | CDR3nt | CDR3aa
- | TRBJ1-1 | TRBV29-1 | - | TGCAGCGTTGGTCGAACTACCCCCACTTACACTGAAGCTTTCTTT | CSVGRTTPTYTEAFF
- | TRBJ2-3 | TRBV6-1 | - | TGTGCCAGCACCTTCTGGGGAGCCCTTACAGATACGCAGTATTTT | CASTFWGALTDTQYF
many | TRBJ1-2 | TRBV7-2 | TRBD1 | TGTGCCAGCAGCCCCTGGGACAGCTCCAACACTTATGGCTACACCTTC | CASSPWDSSNTYGYTF
- | TRBJ2-7 | TRBV4-1 | - | TGCGCCAGCAGCCAAGCATTAATTTCGGATGGGCAGTACTTC | CASSQALISDGQYF
many | TRBJ1-6 | TRBV7-2 | - | TGTGCCAGCAGCTTAGGAACAGGGTTGGCACCCCTCCACTTT | CASSLGTGLAPLHF
- | TRBJ2-3 | TRBV25-1 | TRBD2 | TGTGCCAGCAGTGAATACGGGGGGGGGCATACAGATACGCAGTATTTT | CASSEYGGGHTDTQYF
many | TRBJ2-1 | TRBV7-3 | TRBD2 | TGTGCCAGCAGCCCTACTAGCGGGGTAAACAATGAGCAGTTCTTC | CASSPTSGVNNEQFF
many | TRBJ1-1 | TRBV7-8 | TRBD1 | TGTGCCAGCAGCTTGAAAGAGGGGGCTCTGAACACTGAAGCTTTCTTT | CASSLKEGALNTEAFF
- | TRBJ2-1 | TRBV2 | TRBD1 | TGTGCCAGCAGCACCGGGACAGGGGGCCACAATGAGCAGTTCTTC | CASSTGTGGHNEQFF
many | TRBJ2-6 | TRBV12-3/TRBV12-4 | - | TGTGCCAGCAGTAACGTTGGGGCCAACGTCCTGACTTTC | CASSNVGANVLTF
many | TRBJ2-5 | TRBV2 | TRBD2 | TGTGCCAGCAGCCTCGAGGCGCGGGGGGAGTACCAAGAGACCCAGTACTTC | CASSLEARGEYQETQYF
many | TRBJ1-1 | TRBV7-2 | - | TGTGCCAGCAGCCTCGGGGGGACATCCACTGAAGCTTTCTTT | CASSLGGTSTEAFF
few | TRBJ1-4 | TRBV7-2 | - | TGTGCCAGCAGGTCTCGGGACGGTAATGAAAAACTGTTTTTT | CASRSRDGNEKLFF
many | TRBJ2-3 | TRBV7-9 | - | TGTGCCAGCCTTCAAGTGATCGGGGGAAATACGCAGTATTTT | CASLQVIGGNTQYF
- | TRBJ2-1 | TRBV24-1 | - | TGTGCCACCAGTGATTTTGCTACCTACAATGAGCAGTTCTTC | CATSDFATYNEQFF
few | TRBJ2-5 | TRBV12-3/TRBV12-4 | TRBD1 | TGTGCCAGCAGTTTAGGTTGGGACAGCGAGACCCAGTACTTC | CASSLGWDSETQYF
- | TRBJ2-7 | TRBV6-2/TRBV6-3 | TRBD2 | TGTGCCAGCAGTTACGGGACTAGCGGGGCCTCCTACGAGCAGTACTTC | CASSYGTSGASYEQYF
many | TRBJ2-7 | TRBV7-2 | TRBD2 | TGTGCCAGCAGCCGTAGCGGGGGGGGCGGCGAGCAGTACTTC | CASSRSGGGGEQYF
many | TRBJ1-2 | TRBV7-9 | TRBD1 | TGTGCCAGCAGCAAGGATACAGGGGGAGATTATGGCTACACCTTC | CASSKDTGGDYGYTF
- | TRBJ2-1 | TRBV20-1 | - | TGCAGTGCGTCGCGCAGCAGGGGCTCCTACAATGAGCAGTTCTTC | CSASRSRGSYNEQFF
few | TRBJ2-5 | TRBV2 | - | TGTGCCAGCAGAAGGGGAAGCCATTCTTTCCAAGAGACCCAGTACTTC | CASRRGSHSFQETQYF
- | TRBJ1-1 | TRBV7-3 | TRBD1 | TGTGCCAGCAGGAAACAGGGGCCCGCTGAAGCTTTCTTT | CASRKQGPAEAFF
- | TRBJ2-7 | TRBV12-5 | - | TGTGCTAGTGAAGGTCGGACGTGGGAGCAGTACTTC | CASEGRTWEQYF
few | TRBJ1-1 | TRBV3-1 | - | TGTGCCAGCAGCCAAGGGACAGTGAAAAACACTGAAGCTTTCTTT | CASSQGTVKNTEAFF
many | TRBJ1-2 | TRBV7-9 | - | TGTGCCAGCAGCTTAAGGGGCTACACCTTC | CASSLRGYTF
many | TRBJ1-4 | TRBV7-2 | - | TGTGCCAGCAGCCGACAGGTTCATTCTAATGAAAAACTGTTTTTT | CASSRQVHSNEKLFF
many | TRBJ2-2 | TRBV7-2 | TRBD1 | TGTGCCAGCAGCACTAGAACAGGGGGCAGTACCGGGGAGCTGTTTTTT | CASSTRTGGSTGELFF
- | TRBJ1-1 | TRBV7-9 | - | TGTGCCAGCAGCTCCCGCAGACAGCCCATGAACACTGAAGCTTTCTTT | CASSSRRQPMNTEAFF
few | TRBJ2-7 | TRBV20-1 | - | TGCAGTGCTAGGAGCGCTTACGAGCAGTACTTC | CSARSAYEQYF
- | TRBJ2-3 | TRBV5-5 | TRBD2 | TGTGCCAGCAGCGAGCGACTAGCGGGGGGTTCGGATACGCAGTATTTT | CASSERLAGGSDTQYF
few | TRBJ1-1 | TRBV7-9 | - | TGTGCCAGCAGCTTAGTACAGGGCCCGAACACTGAAGCTTTCTTT | CASSLVQGPNTEAFF
few | TRBJ1-5 | TRBV20-1 | TRBD1 | TGCAGTGCTAGAGGGTCAGGGGGTCGGCAGCCCCAGCATTTT | CSARGSGGRQPQHF
many | TRBJ1-2 | TRBV7-9 | - | TGTGCCAGCAGCTCATTTAGTAGGAAGGACTTCTATGGCTACACCTTC | CASSSFSRKDFYGYTF
many | TRBJ2-7 | TRBV12-3/TRBV12-4 | - | TGTGCCAGCAGTTCCAAATTGGGCTCCGAGCAGTACTTC | CASSSKLGSEQYF
- | TRBJ1-3 | TRBV28 | - | TGTGCCAGCAGTTTAGAAGCCTCTGGAAACACCATATATTTT | CASSLEASGNTIYF
- | TRBJ1-6 | TRBV2 | TRBD1 | TGTGCCAGCAGCGTGACAGGGGATAATTCACCCCTCCACTTT | CASSVTGDNSPLHF
many | TRBJ2-7 | TRBV2 | - | TGTGCCAGCAGTGGGTCGGGATCCCTATCCTACGAGCAGTACTTC | CASSGSGSLSYEQYF
- | TRBJ2-1 | TRBV5-1 | TRBD2 | TGCGCCAGCAGCTTGGAGTCGCGGGGGAGTGAGCAGTTCTTC | CASSLESRGSEQFF
few | TRBJ2-5 | TRBV15 | TRBD1 | TGTGCCACCAGCAGAGGAGGGACAGGGGAGTTGATGGAGACCCAGTACTTC | CATSRGGTGELMETQYF
- | TRBJ1-5 | TRBV20-1 | - | TGCAGTGCTAGAGAGAAGTCTGGGAGCAATCAGCCCCAGCATTTT | CSAREKSGSNQPQHF
many | TRBJ1-2 | TRBV7-8 | TRBD1 | TGTGCCAGCAGCTCAGACAGGGTGGGGGGCTACACCTTC | CASSSDRVGGYTF
- | TRBJ1-2 | TRBV7-8 | - | TGTGCCAGCAGCTTAGTAGGGGGATCCATACGGGGCTACACCTTC | CASSLVGGSIRGYTF
few | TRBJ1-6 | TRBV2 | - | TGTGCCAGCGGGGAACGGGGTGGTGGGAGTTCCTATAATTCACCCCTCCACTTT | CASGERGGGSSYNSPLHF
- | TRBJ2-3 | TRBV18 | - | TGTGCCAGCTCACTTCCGAACACAGATACGCAGTATTTT | CASSLPNTDTQYF
many | TRBJ2-5 | TRBV7-8 | - | TGTGCCAGCAGCTCTGGGGTCCAAGAGACCCAGTACTTC | CASSSGVQETQYF
many | TRBJ1-6 | TRBV14 | TRBD1 | TGTGCCAGCAGCGGACGGACAGGGGGTTCACCCCTCCACTTT | CASSGRTGGSPLHF
few | TRBJ2-1 | TRBV7-2 | - | TGTGCCAGCAGGGGCCCTGGGGATGAGCAGTTCTTC | CASRGPGDEQFF